The rows below give T cell receptor beta chains drawn from one sample of a study of identical twins. TCRdb called the 5' RACE reads again in MiXCR, with one record for every CDR3 protein. The sample yields approximately 700,000 distinct CDR3 sequences, approximately 6.1% seen once. Sequencing was carried out using naive T cells sorted from blood. Source of these receptors: a man aged 18 to 30 in good health. Each CDR3 is given with its conserved first and last residue. A D gene is named only where the DNA matches it firmly. Where a row states a size, it is once, few, many or the class of an expanded clone; other rows omit it.

D gene	CDR3 length	V gene	J gene	clone size	CDR3 DNA	CDR3 protein
.	15	TRBV10-3	TRBJ2-3	many	TGTGCCATCAGCCCTACTGGCGGGAAGGGAGATACGCAGTATTTT	CAISPTGGKGDTQYF
TRBD1	14	TRBV20-1	TRBJ1-2	.	TGCAGGGCCAGAACCAAAACAGGGGGAGGTGGCTACACCTTC	CRARTKTGGGGYTF
.	17	TRBV12-3/TRBV12-4	TRBJ2-2	few	TGTGCCAGCACCTTTTTAGCCTCCACATTCAACACCGGGGAGCTGTTTTTT	CASTFLASTFNTGELFF
.	15	TRBV12-3/TRBV12-4	TRBJ1-1	many	TGTGCCAGCAGTTTAACGGCTTCGGGGCACACTGAAGCTTTCTTT	CASSLTASGHTEAFF
.	15	TRBV18	TRBJ2-1	few	TGTGCCAGCTCACCACGGGCAGGACCGGGCAATGAGCAGTTCTTC	CASSPRAGPGNEQFF
TRBD2	15	TRBV4-1	TRBJ2-1	few	TGCGCCAGCAGTCGACTAGCGGGAGTTGGAAATGAGCAGTTCTTC	CASSRLAGVGNEQFF
.	14	TRBV18	TRBJ1-1	.	TGTGCCAGCTCACCTAAAGGCGCGGTCACTGAAGCTTTCTTT	CASSPKGAVTEAFF
.	13	TRBV28	TRBJ2-7	few	TGTGCCAGCAGTTTACGGTGGTTCGACGAGCAGTACTTC	CASSLRWFDEQYF
TRBD2	20	TRBV11-2	TRBJ2-1	few	TGTGCCAGCAGCCCTATACCACTAGCGCTCGGGAGTGTGTCCTACAATGAGCAGTTCTTC	CASSPIPLALGSVSYNEQFF
TRBD2	13	TRBV20-1	TRBJ2-7	few	TGCAGTGCTACGGGACTAGCGACTTACGAGCAGTACTTC	CSATGLATYEQYF
.	16	TRBV28	TRBJ2-2	few	TGTGCCAGCAGTTTACCCTCGGGACTGGGAACCGGGGAGCTGTTTTTT	CASSLPSGLGTGELFF
TRBD1	13	TRBV20-1	TRBJ1-5	few	TGCAGTGCTTGGACAGGCGGCAATCAGCCCCAGCATTTT	CSAWTGGNQPQHF
TRBD1	14	TRBV9	TRBJ1-2	many	TGTGCCAGCAGCGCGGGGACAGCGCTCTATGGCTACACCTTC	CASSAGTALYGYTF
TRBD2	15	TRBV7-3	TRBJ2-1	.	TGTGCCAGCAGCCTCATAGCGGGATTCTACAATGAGCAGTTCTTC	CASSLIAGFYNEQFF
.	13	TRBV12-3/TRBV12-4	TRBJ2-3	many	TGTGCCAGCAGTTTCGGTAGAGCAGATACGCAGTATTTT	CASSFGRADTQYF
.	15	TRBV7-8	TRBJ2-7	many	TGTGCCAGCAGCTTTCAACCCCTACGCCTCTACGAGCAGTACTTC	CASSFQPLRLYEQYF
.	14	TRBV12-3/TRBV12-4	TRBJ1-5	many	TGTGCCAGCCTAGTGGAGGGGGTGGCTCAGCCCCAGCATTTT	CASLVEGVAQPQHF
.	13	TRBV12-3/TRBV12-4	TRBJ1-6	many	TGTGCCAGCAGTCCCACCTTCAGTTCACCCCTCCACTTT	CASSPTFSSPLHF
TRBD1	16	TRBV30	TRBJ2-1	many	TGTGCCTGGAGCCCTAAGGCAGGGGGAACCTACAATGAGCAGTTCTTC	CAWSPKAGGTYNEQFF
.	16	TRBV12-3/TRBV12-4	TRBJ1-1	many	TGTGCCAGCAGTTTAGGGCTGTGGCCTTTGGGCACTGAAGCTTTCTTT	CASSLGLWPLGTEAFF
.	16	TRBV6-5	TRBJ2-3	many	TGTGCCAGCAGTTACTCGTTAACCGGGAACACAGATACGCAGTATTTT	CASSYSLTGNTDTQYF
TRBD1	14	TRBV10-3	TRBJ1-5	few	TGTGCCATCAGTGGACAGGGGACCAATCAGCCCCAGCATTTT	CAISGQGTNQPQHF
.	12	TRBV15	TRBJ1-1	many	TGTGCCACCAGCAGAGGCCCGGGTGAAGCTTTCTTT	CATSRGPGEAFF
.	12	TRBV5-1	TRBJ2-1	few	TGCGCCAGCAGCCCAACGGGTCCCGAGCAGTTCTTC	CASSPTGPEQFF
.	15	TRBV29-1	TRBJ2-3	many	TGCAGCGTTGACCCTCGACAGACATCCACAGATACGCAGTATTTT	CSVDPRQTSTDTQYF
TRBD2	16	TRBV12-3/TRBV12-4	TRBJ2-5	few	TGTGCCAGCATCCCCACGGGGCTAGCGGGAGGAGAGACCCAGTACTTC	CASIPTGLAGGETQYF
.	16	TRBV5-6	TRBJ1-6	few	TGTGCCAGCAGCCCGAGCTTTCGGGTACATAATTCACCCCTCCACTTT	CASSPSFRVHNSPLHF
TRBD1	13	TRBV28	TRBJ2-7	few	TGTGCCAGCAGTTTTGGACAGGGGAACGAGCAGTACTTC	CASSFGQGNEQYF
TRBD1	14	TRBV16	TRBJ1-1	many	TGTGCCAGCAGCAGGGGACAGGGGATCACTGAAGCTTTCTTT	CASSRGQGITEAFF
.	12	TRBV3-1	TRBJ2-2	.	TGTGCCAGCAGCCGAAGGACCGGGGAGCTGTTTTTT	CASSRRTGELFF
TRBD1	14	TRBV27	TRBJ1-1	many	TGTGCCAGCAGGCACAGGGGGGAGAACACTGAAGCTTTCTTT	CASRHRGENTEAFF
.	14	TRBV5-1	TRBJ1-6	many	TGCGCCAGCAGCTTGAGGGCCTATAATTCACCCCTCCACTTT	CASSLRAYNSPLHF
.	12	TRBV12-3/TRBV12-4	TRBJ2-5	many	TGTGCCAGCAGTTTGCCCGGAGAGACCCAGTACTTC	CASSLPGETQYF
.	13	TRBV5-1	TRBJ1-1	many	TGCGCCAGCTGGGGGGGAAGGAACACTGAAGCTTTCTTT	CASWGGRNTEAFF
.	15	TRBV5-1	TRBJ2-3	few	TGCGCCAGCAGCTTACAGCGAACTAGCACAGATACGCAGTATTTT	CASSLQRTSTDTQYF
.	16	TRBV3-1	TRBJ2-1	.	TGTGCCAGCAGCCGAGACTATCGGGACTCCTACAATGAGCAGTTCTTC	CASSRDYRDSYNEQFF
TRBD2	17	TRBV27	TRBJ2-1	few	TGTGCCAGCAGTAGAAAGATTCCGGGACTAGGGTCCAATGAGCAGTTCTTC	CASSRKIPGLGSNEQFF
TRBD2	16	TRBV28	TRBJ2-5	.	TGTGCCAGCAGTTTACCTCTAGCGGGAGGGCTCCCGACCCAGTACTTC	CASSLPLAGGLPTQYF
.	15	TRBV27	TRBJ1-4	many	TGTGCCAGCAGTTTATCCCTTACGCTGAATGAAAAACTGTTTTTT	CASSLSLTLNEKLFF
.	14	TRBV12-3/TRBV12-4	TRBJ1-1	many	TGTGCCAGCAGTTTAACGGCAGCAAACACTGAAGCTTTCTTT	CASSLTAANTEAFF
.	13	TRBV5-1	TRBJ2-2	.	TGCGCCAGCAGAGAAGCGGGCCCCGGGGAGCTGTTTTTT	CASREAGPGELFF
.	13	TRBV28	TRBJ2-7	many	TGTGCCAGCAGTCTCGACAGCCGGGTCGAGCAGTACTTC	CASSLDSRVEQYF
.	16	TRBV4-1	TRBJ1-4	many	TGCGCCAGCAGCCAAGATCGCGGGTCAACTAATGAAAAACTGTTTTTT	CASSQDRGSTNEKLFF
.	13	TRBV25-1	TRBJ2-2	many	TGTGCCGCCGCGAGGAGAAACACCGGGGAGCTGTTTTTT	CAAARRNTGELFF
TRBD1	15	TRBV12-3/TRBV12-4	TRBJ2-1	many	TGTGCCAGCAGTCCCGGGACAGCATCCTACAATGAGCAGTTCTTC	CASSPGTASYNEQFF
.	14	TRBV29-1	TRBJ1-1	many	TGCAGCGTTGAAGACCCAGGCGGAAGGTCTGAAGCTTTCTTT	CSVEDPGGRSEAFF
.	14	TRBV20-1	TRBJ1-2	many	TGCAGTGCTAGCCTACACCGCGAGACCTATGGCTACACCTTC	CSASLHRETYGYTF
.	13	TRBV10-3	TRBJ1-1	.	TGTGCCATCAGTAATGGACCGGAATCTGTAGCTTTCTTT	CAISNGPESVAFF
.	17	TRBV4-1	TRBJ1-1	few	TGCGCCAGCAGTCGACTGGACATATCTTGGGGGAACACTGAAGCTTTCTTT	CASSRLDISWGNTEAFF
TRBD2	15	TRBV4-3	TRBJ2-7	few	TGCGCCAGCAGCCAAGAAAGCGGGATGAGATACGAGCAGTACTTC	CASSQESGMRYEQYF
TRBD1	16	TRBV12-3/TRBV12-4	TRBJ1-2	many	TGTGCCAGCAGTTGGCCCCGGGACAGGGGCGACTATGGCTACACCTTC	CASSWPRDRGDYGYTF
.	15	TRBV19	TRBJ1-1	many	TGTGCCACCCTGATAAACAGGCCCTTGAACACTGAAGCTTTCTTT	CATLINRPLNTEAFF
.	13	TRBV20-1	TRBJ2-3	.	TGCAGTGCTATCTTCAGTGGCACAGATACGCAGTATTTT	CSAIFSGTDTQYF
.	14	TRBV5-1	TRBJ2-2	once	TGCGCCAGCAGCCGTAACAGTGTCACCGGGGAGCTGTTTTTT	CASSRNSVTGELFF
TRBD2	18	TRBV11-1	TRBJ2-5	.	TGTGCCAGCAGCTTAGCGCTACGAGCGGGAGGATTAGAGGAGACCCAGTACTTC	CASSLALRAGGLEETQYF